These 14 T cell receptor beta chains were all obtained from the same sample, sequenced in a study of OX40 agonist ivuxolimab in advanced cancers. TCRdb's table, derived via immunoSEQ multiplex PCR, lists solely in-frame clones and lacks some. The sample lists some 120,000 clones, under 95% seen once, with about 0.81% in the top ten. The sequencing used CD4+ or CD8+ T cells sorted from blood, collected in a trial of the OX40 agonist ivuxolimab. These receptors were collected from an adult with an advanced solid tumor such as melanoma, head and neck, liver or kidney cancer.

This clone appeared once. This chain connects TRBV5-1 to TRBJ2-7; no firm D call. Germline lookup yields CDR1 SGHRS and CDR2 YFSETQ. V dropped 0 bases and J dropped 7 bases, with 20 bases sitting between them. This CDR3 comprises 16 residues. The CDR3 is CASSLGYSSGLGEQYF. The CDR3 DNA reads TGCGCCAGCAGCTTGGGGTACTCATCTGGCCTCGGAGAGCAGTACTTC.

The genes are TRBV5-4 and TRBJ2-2; 8 nucleotides match TRBD1. V was pared by 2 bases and J by 0 bases, with 6 bases of the junction left unmatched. This CDR3 contains 17 residues. Per germline, CDR1 SGHNT and CDR2 YYREEE (reference sequence). The CDR3 sequence: CASSFFPGGANTGELFF. The CDR3 nucleotides read TGTGCCAGCAGCTTTTTCCCAGGGGGCGCGAACACCGGGGAGCTGTTTTTT.

This CDR3 reads CASSSAGNTEAFF. The CDR3 DNA is TGTGCCAGCAGCTCAGCAGGGAACACTGAAGCTTTCTTT. The chain joins TRBV7-8 to TRBJ1-1; D remains unclear. In germline, CDR1 is SGHVS, CDR2 FQNEAQ. With 4 bases removed from V and 1 base from J, the gap between germline ends came to 7 bases. There are 13 residues in the CDR3.

The V gene is TRBV7-2, the J gene TRBJ2-7; 9 positions agree with TRBD2. The trim removed 5 bases at V and 1 base at J, leaving 3 bases unmatched. Germline CDR1 is SGHTA and CDR2 is FQGNSA. The CDR3 loop spans 14 amino acids. This CDR3 is CASSSSGSSYEQYF. The CDR3 DNA sequence: TGTGCCAGCAGCAGTAGCGGGAGTTCCTACGAGCAGTACTTC.

This chain links TRBV12-5 with TRBJ2-1, with a weak D call TRBD1 (5 bases). This CDR3 contains 14 residues. CDR1 and CDR2 from the germline V gene are LGHNT and FRNRAP. V was shortened by 0 bases and J by 10 bases, with 13 bases between the two germline ends. The CDR3: CASGLVRSTGEQFF. In DNA, the CDR3 is TGTGCTAGTGGTTTGGTGCGCAGCACAGGAGAGCAGTTCTTC.

The chain is built from TRBV5-1 and TRBJ1-4; D not certain. The germline V and J ends were trimmed by 4 bases and 7 bases, with 14 bases remaining between them. The CDR3 has 14 amino acids. CDR1 SGHRS and CDR2 YFSETQ come from the germline V gene. The CDR3 here is CASSAQSFSEKLFF. In DNA, the CDR3 is TGCGCCAGCAGCGCACAGTCATTTAGTGAAAAACTGTTTTTT.

The V call is TRBV27, the J call TRBJ1-2, with D uncertain. From germline, CDR1 is MNHEY and CDR2 SMNVEV (reference sequence). This CDR3 is built from 15 residues. V was shortened by 4 bases and J by 0 bases, with 12 bases between the two germline ends. CDR3 coding DNA: TGTGCCAGCAGTTCCAGAACTGCTGCTAACTATGGCTACACCTTC. This encodes CASSSRTAANYGYTF.

This clone was counted a single time. The chain couples TRBV27 to TRBJ2-2, with TRBD1 as a possible D gene (6 bases). Germline lookup yields CDR1 MNHEY and CDR2 SMNVEV (reference sequence). The CDR3 is 16 amino acids. Trimming left V 5 bases short and J 3 bases short, with 16 bases between. DNA for the CDR3: TGTGCCAGCAGTCGCTCAGGGGTTACGGACACCGGGGAGCTGTTTTTT. Protein product: CASSRSGVTDTGELFF.

For this clone: Because it lacks the conserved phenylalanine or tryptophan at the end, this CDR3 is likely a read error. This rearrangement joins TRBV30 to TRBJ1-2; TRBD1 might be the D (5 bases). Germline V gene lookup returns CDR1 GTSNPN and CDR2 SVGIG (reference sequence). The germline V and J ends were trimmed by 8 bases and 6 bases, with 7 bases remaining between them. The CDR3 length is 9 residues. The CDR3 is CAGGNGYTL. CDR3 bases: TGTGCCGGGGGAAATGGCTACACCCTC.

The V call is TRBV5-1, the J call TRBJ1-6; D ambiguous. The ends were cut back, 0 bases at V and 9 bases at J, with 10 bases in the middle. Germline V gene sequence: CDR1 SGHRS, CDR2 YFSETQ. The CDR3 spans 14 residues. The CDR3 sequence is CASSLGDGVSPLHF. For the CDR3, the DNA is TGCGCCAGCAGCTTGGGCGACGGGGTTTCACCCCTCCACTTT.

With respect to this clone: Other DNA sequences from this sample encode an identical CDR3 as well. The V and J genes are TRBV9 and TRBJ2-2; weak D call: TRBD2 (5 bases). V lost 0 bases and J lost 2, with 8 bases in between. The CDR3 consists of 15 residues. CDR1 is SGDLS, CDR2 YYNGEE, per germline. The CDR3 nucleotides read TGTGCCAGCAGCGTAGCGGGGTCCAACACCGGGGAGCTGTTTTTT. This encodes CASSVAGSNTGELFF.

In its sample, this clone was seen once. The V and J genes are TRBV15 and TRBJ2-7, with 11 positions matching TRBD2. The junction had 19 bases not matched to a gene; V was cut back by 6 bases and J by 0 bases. This CDR3 comprises 20 residues. Germline loops: CDR1 LNHNV, CDR2 YYDKDF (reference sequence). The CDR3 DNA is TGTGCCACCAGTCGTGAGGGGGGGGCTAGCGGGAGGCCGAGCTCCTACGAGCAGTACTTC. It yields the protein CATSREGGASGRPSSYEQYF.

V usage is TRBV2 and J usage is TRBJ1-5; tentatively, D is TRBD1 (5 bases). The V gene lost 7 bases and the J gene lost 4 bases, with 14 bases spanning the gap. The CDR3 sequence is 14 residues long. The germline CDR1 and CDR2 sequences are SNHLY and FYNNEI. DNA for the CDR3: TGTGCCAGCAACGAGGGGCGTGGGAATCAGCCCCAGCATTTT. Protein sequence: CASNEGRGNQPQHF.

The chain combines TRBV27 with TRBJ2-5; 8 bases are a match to TRBD1. With V trimmed by 2 bases and J by 8 bases, 7 bases remained unmatched. Germline lookup yields CDR1 MNHEY and CDR2 SMNVEV (reference sequence). The CDR3 extends over 14 amino acids. In DNA, the CDR3 is TGTGCCAGCAGTTTACGACAGGGGTTGAGAACCCAGTACTTC. Its translation is CASSLRQGLRTQYF.